This T cell receptor beta chain is from a study of T cell responses to AZD1222 COVID-19 vaccine (dated by TCRdb to the early 2020s). Regarding the complete study: TCR sequencing covered about 230 trial participants: nearly 210 given two doses of AZD1222 and about 26 given two doses of MenACWY control vaccine. Trial participants were enrolled by age into 18-55, 56-69 and 70-plus year subgroups, with around 150, 28 and 57 TCR-sequenced participants respectively. Findings and caveats that apply to the study as a whole: The whole spike protein was spanned by vaccine-associated CD4 TCRs, and dominant responses were seen in regions 160-218 and 743-854. After two AZD1222 doses, both the breadth and the depth of spike-specific TCRs were significantly higher than at day 0 and than in MenACWY recipients. Participants were mostly white British, with more females than males. The authors suggested clonal diversity may have been underestimated. Because no day 14 peak-response samples were available, the repertoires could be characterized only after the peak T cell response. In the small 56-69-year group, the increase in depth fell short of significance, most likely because of low power. Nearly half of unique spike-specific TCRs reportedly recognized epitopes outside regions mutated in the B.1.351 and B.1.1.7 variants. Conclusions about previously exposed vaccinees are limited, since just five or six AZD1222 recipients were seropositive for SARS-CoV-2 at baseline.

The CDR3 regions of human TCRbeta chains were analyzed by immunosequencing. In the paper's pipeline: TCRs in the repertoires were matched against a reference library of SARS-CoV-2-specific TCRs that had been generated with the MIRA antigen-specificity platform. Breadth was defined as the fraction of unique TCRs that were SARS-CoV-2-associated, and depth was defined as the fraction of total T cells that were SARS-CoV-2-associated. Using the MIRA data, every spike-specific TCR was mapped to the spike region that the TCR reacted to and assigned to either a CD4 or a CD8 class. Log10-transformed breadth and depth values were compared by one-way ANOVA with Sidak's multiple comparisons tests. This immuneACCESS table, as held by TCRdb, lists in-frame sequences with V and J called but not all clones. Of the missing ones, under half trace to an unresolved V gene in checked studies; the others have no known cause. That table gives V, J and clone size, and the DNA gave D and trimming. This sample has some 280,000 clones in its table, and 85% to 95% of those were observed once. About 0.5% of the sample belongs to the ten largest clones.

The sample's time point label, in plain terms: about 28 days (+/-7) after the second vaccine dose. AZD1222 recipients with second doses at about 4 weeks or about 12 weeks were pooled, because spike-specific TCR depth and breadth did not differ between schedules. Vaccinee samples came from UK trials COV001 and COV002, including a single-blind randomized controlled phase 2/3 trial of AZD1222 (ChAdOx1 nCoV-19) in healthy adults. For TCRbeta chain sequencing, PBMC samples were collected from trial participants at day 0 and at day 28 after the second dose. CDR1 and CDR2 (LNHDA, SQIVND) derive from the germline V gene (reference sequence). Measured from the cysteine to the phenylalanine, the CDR3 is 16 residues long. This entry keeps only the CDR3 DNA: 48 bases, framed from base 1. Deletion took 3 bases off V and 0 bases off J, with a span of 11 bases between the germline ends. The table lists this clone with a few counts. Its binding antigen is unknown. Nothing much larger sits one base from this clone, and base qualities are not available.

The chain is assembled from TRBV19 and TRBJ2-2; TRBD2 is perhaps the D gene, given 6 matching bases. Sequenced here: peripheral blood, sampled 28 days after the second AZD1222 dose. The receptor's source is an adult who received the AZD1222 COVID-19 vaccine. The CDR3 corresponds to CASSIGGFPNTGELFF. The sequenced DNA is TGTGCCAGTAGTATTGGAGGGTTCCCGAACACCGGGGAGCTGTTTTTT.